This TCR beta chain was captured by sequencing in a study of cytomegalovirus exposure and HLA in healthy donors. Healthy donors of bone marrow made up the group. Regarding the study as a whole: Rarity characterized most TCR sequences, yet some public TCRs appeared in many donors. Listed as cytomegalovirus-associated were more than 150 TCR beta chains.

Researchers ran the PCR with 60 Vbeta and 13 Jbeta primers. Sequenced by immunoSEQ multiplex PCR; TCRdb stores in-frame clones only, minus some. There are about 160,000 clones in the sample; 70% to 90% occur only once, and about 2% lies in the top ten. The CDR3 runs 14 residues. Germline lookup yields CDR1 MNHEY and CDR2 SMNVEV (reference sequence). Trimming took off 3 bases at V and 3 bases at J, with 11 bases between the two ends. Regarding this clone: Its antigen is not known.

The TCR comes from a man between 18 and 35 years old in good health and CMV-seropositive. The sequenced sample was PBMCs. The rearrangement uses TRBV27 and TRBJ1-1; possible D gene TRBD1, 6 bases. The CDR3 nucleotides read TGTGCCAGCAGTTTGGGGGGGACACACACTGAAGCTTTCTTT. It yields the protein CASSLGGTHTEAFF.